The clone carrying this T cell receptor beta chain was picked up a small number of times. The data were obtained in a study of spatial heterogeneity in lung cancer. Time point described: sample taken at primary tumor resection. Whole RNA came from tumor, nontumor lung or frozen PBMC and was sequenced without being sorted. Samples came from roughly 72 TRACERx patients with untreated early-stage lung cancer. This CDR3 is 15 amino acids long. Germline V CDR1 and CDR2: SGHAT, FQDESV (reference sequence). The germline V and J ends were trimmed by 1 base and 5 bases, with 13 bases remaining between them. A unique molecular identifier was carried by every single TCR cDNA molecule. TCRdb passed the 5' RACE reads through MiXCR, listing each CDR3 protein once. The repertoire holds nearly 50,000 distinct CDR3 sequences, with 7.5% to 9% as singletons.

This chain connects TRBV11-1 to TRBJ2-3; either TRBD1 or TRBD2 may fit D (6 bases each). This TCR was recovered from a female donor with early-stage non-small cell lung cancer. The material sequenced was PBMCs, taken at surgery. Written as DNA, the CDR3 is TGTGCCAGCAGCTTAGGCGGGGTAGGGGGAGATACGCAGTATTTT. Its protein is CASSLGGVGGDTQYF.